This TCR beta chain is from a study of blood T cell repertoires in COVID-19. Sequencing used immunoSEQ multiplex PCR; TCRdb keeps in-frame clones, though not all of them. This repertoire shows tens of thousands of clones, 90% found once; its top ten account for about 6.2%. The V segment lost 6 bases and the J segment 7 bases; nucleotides outside the gene matches: 11. Germline assignment: CDR1 LNHDA and CDR2 SQIVND (reference sequence). This CDR3 spans 16 amino acids. The sequenced material came from peripheral blood. This chain joins TRBV19 and TRBJ2-7, with 14 bases aligning to TRBD2. The TCR originated in a man in his forties or fifties with acute or convalescent COVID-19. CDR3 sequence: CASRTHGTSGGGEQYF. Written as DNA, the CDR3 is TGTGCCAGTAGAACCCATGGGACTAGCGGGGGCGGTGAGCAGTACTTC.